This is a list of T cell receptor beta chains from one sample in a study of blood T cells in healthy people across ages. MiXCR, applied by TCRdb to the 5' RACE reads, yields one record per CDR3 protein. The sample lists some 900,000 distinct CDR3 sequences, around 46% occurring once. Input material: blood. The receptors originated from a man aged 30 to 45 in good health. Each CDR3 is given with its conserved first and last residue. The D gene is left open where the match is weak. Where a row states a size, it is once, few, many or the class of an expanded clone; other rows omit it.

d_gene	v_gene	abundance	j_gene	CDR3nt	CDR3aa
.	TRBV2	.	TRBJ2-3	TGTGCCAGCAGACAGGGAATCCCCACAGATACGCAGTATTTT	CASRQGIPTDTQYF
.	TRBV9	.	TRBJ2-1	TGTGCCAGCAGCGTAGATGGCGGGCGTTACAATGATGAGCAGTTCTTC	CASSVDGGRYNDEQFF
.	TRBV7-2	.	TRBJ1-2	TGTGCCAGCAGCTTAGTGACCGACGGAAACTATGGCTACACCTTC	CASSLVTDGNYGYTF
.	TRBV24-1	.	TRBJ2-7	TGTGCCACCAGTGCTGGACATATCAATGAGCAGTACTTC	CATSAGHINEQYF
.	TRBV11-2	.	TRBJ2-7	TGTGCCAGCATCCCTTCCAGGGCAGCCAGGCCTAGGGAGCAGTACTTC	CASIPSRAARPREQYF
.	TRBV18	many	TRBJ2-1	TGTGCCAGCTCACCACCTAGTTCCAATGAGCAGTTCTTC	CASSPPSSNEQFF
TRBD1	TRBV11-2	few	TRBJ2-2	TGTGCCAGCAGCTTGACAGGGGGCACCGGGGAGCTGTTTTTT	CASSLTGGTGELFF
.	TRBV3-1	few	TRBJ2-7	TGTGCCAGCAGCCAAGTATCGGGGCTGAAATACGAGCAGTACTTC	CASSQVSGLKYEQYF
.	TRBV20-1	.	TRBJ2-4	TGCAGTGCTAGGACAGGGACGGGGGTAGCCAAAAACATTCAGTACTTC	CSARTGTGVAKNIQYF
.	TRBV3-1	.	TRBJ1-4	TGTGCCAGCAGCCAAGATCGCCAGGGCGTGGGAAAACTGTTTTTT	CASSQDRQGVGKLFF
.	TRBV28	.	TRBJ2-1	TGTGCCAGCAGTCAGGGGCCCGGGGCGGGTGAGCAGTTCTTC	CASSQGPGAGEQFF
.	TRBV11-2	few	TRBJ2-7	TGTGCCAGCAGCCGGTTCGGCTATACCTACGAGCAGTACTTC	CASSRFGYTYEQYF
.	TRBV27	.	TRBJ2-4	TGTGCCAGCAGTTTAAGTGGACTCACCTTAAGGGACCAGTACTTC	CASSLSGLTLRDQYF
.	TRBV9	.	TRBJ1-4	TGTGCCAGCAGCGTAGTACCGAATGAAAAACTGTTTTTT	CASSVVPNEKLFF
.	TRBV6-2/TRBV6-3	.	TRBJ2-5	TGTGCCAGCAGCCTACGAGGGCGTACGGAGACCCAGTACTTC	CASSLRGRTETQYF
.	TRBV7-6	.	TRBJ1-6	TGTGCCAGCAGCCGCGAGACCGATTATAATTCACCCCTCCACTTT	CASSRETDYNSPLHF
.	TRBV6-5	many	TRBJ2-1	TGTGCCAGCAGACCCGGACAGACACAGACCTACAATGAGCAGTTCTTC	CASRPGQTQTYNEQFF
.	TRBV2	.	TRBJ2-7	TGTGCCAGCAGTGAAGAGATGGGCTACGAGCAGTACTTC	CASSEEMGYEQYF
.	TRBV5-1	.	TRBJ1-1	TGCGCCAGCAGCTTGGTGATGGGGAACACTGAAGCTTTCTTT	CASSLVMGNTEAFF
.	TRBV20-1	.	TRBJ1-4	TGCAGTGCTAGAGATTTAACGAGGGGGAATGAAAAACTGTTTTTT	CSARDLTRGNEKLFF
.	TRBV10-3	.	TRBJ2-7	TGTGCCATCAGTTTAAGTAACTACGAGCAGTACTTC	CAISLSNYEQYF
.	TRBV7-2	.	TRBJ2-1	TGTGCCAGCAGCGATTGGGCGTCTCCAGTGCAGTTCTTC	CASSDWASPVQFF
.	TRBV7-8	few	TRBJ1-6	TGTGCAACCGCACAGGATCCCCCCTCACCCCTCCACTTT	CATAQDPPSPLHF
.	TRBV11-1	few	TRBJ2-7	TGTGCCAGCAGCTTAAACACCTTCTACGAGCAGTACTTC	CASSLNTFYEQYF
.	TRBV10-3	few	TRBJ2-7	TGTGCCATCAGTGAGCCCACCGGCGAGGCGGGGAACGAGCAGTACTTC	CAISEPTGEAGNEQYF
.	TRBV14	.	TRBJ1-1	TGTGCCAGCACACCCAGGGGTCGTAAAGGGACTGAAGCTTTCTTT	CASTPRGRKGTEAFF
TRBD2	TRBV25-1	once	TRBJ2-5	TGTGCCACCTTACAGACTAGCGGGGGTGCCCAAGAGACCCAGTACTTC	CATLQTSGGAQETQYF
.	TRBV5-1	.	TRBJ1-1	TGCGCCAGCAGCTTGACAGGGTGGGACACTGAAGCTTTCTTT	CASSLTGWDTEAFF
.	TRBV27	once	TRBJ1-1	TGTGCCAGCAGTTTACGGGGTTTTGTCACTGAAGCTTTCTTT	CASSLRGFVTEAFF
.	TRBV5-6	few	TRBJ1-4	TGTGCCAGCAGCTTAGGCCATGGTAATGAAAAACTGTTTTTT	CASSLGHGNEKLFF
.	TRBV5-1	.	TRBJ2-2	TGCGCCAGCACTTCGGAGTATCCCGCGAACACCGGGGAGCTGTTTTTT	CASTSEYPANTGELFF
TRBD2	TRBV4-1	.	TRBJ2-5	TGCGCCAGCAGCCAAGTCTCCAGGGACTACAATGAGCAGTACTTC	CASSQVSRDYNEQYF
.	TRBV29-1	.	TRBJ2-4	TGCAGCGTTGAAGAGACACACGGAATTCAGTACTTC	CSVEETHGIQYF
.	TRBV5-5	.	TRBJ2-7	TGTGCCAGCAGCACATATACCGGGACACCCTACGAGCAGTACTTC	CASSTYTGTPYEQYF
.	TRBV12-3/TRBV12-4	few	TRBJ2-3	TGTGCCAGCAGTTTCCCAGTCATAGGCAGGGACATTGGAGATACGCAGTATTTT	CASSFPVIGRDIGDTQYF
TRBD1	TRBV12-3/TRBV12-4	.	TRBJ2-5	TGTGCCAGCAGTGAAACCGGGACAGGGGGTTTTTGGGGGCAGTACTTC	CASSETGTGGFWGQYF
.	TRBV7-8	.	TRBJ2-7	TGTGCCAGCGATACACGTAACTACGAGCAGTACTTC	CASDTRNYEQYF
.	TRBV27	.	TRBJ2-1	TGTGCCAGCAGTTTATGGGGTACGGCTTCTTCCTACAATGAGCAGTTCTTC	CASSLWGTASSYNEQFF
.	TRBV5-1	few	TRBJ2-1	TGCGCCAGCAGCCGAGTGCCCCGGACCGACAATGAGCAGTTCTTC	CASSRVPRTDNEQFF
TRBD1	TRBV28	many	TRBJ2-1	TGTGCCAGCAGTCCTCCGGGACAGGGGCGTGGTGAGCAGTTCTTC	CASSPPGQGRGEQFF
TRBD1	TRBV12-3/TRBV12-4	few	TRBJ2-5	TGTGCCAGCAGTTTAGTTCAGGGGGCAGAGACCCAGTACTTC	CASSLVQGAETQYF
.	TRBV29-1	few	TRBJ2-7	TGCAGCGTTGAAGTCGCAGGGCTCCACGAGCAGTACTTC	CSVEVAGLHEQYF
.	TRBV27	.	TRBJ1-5	TGTGCCAGCAGTCCCGCGGGTCAGCCCCAGCATTTT	CASSPAGQPQHF
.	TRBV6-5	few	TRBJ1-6	TGTGCCAGCAGTTACCGCGCAGGGGTGAATTCACCCCTCCACTTT	CASSYRAGVNSPLHF
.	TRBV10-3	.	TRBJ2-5	TGTGCCATCGGGAGAGGAGAGACCCAGTACTTC	CAIGRGETQYF